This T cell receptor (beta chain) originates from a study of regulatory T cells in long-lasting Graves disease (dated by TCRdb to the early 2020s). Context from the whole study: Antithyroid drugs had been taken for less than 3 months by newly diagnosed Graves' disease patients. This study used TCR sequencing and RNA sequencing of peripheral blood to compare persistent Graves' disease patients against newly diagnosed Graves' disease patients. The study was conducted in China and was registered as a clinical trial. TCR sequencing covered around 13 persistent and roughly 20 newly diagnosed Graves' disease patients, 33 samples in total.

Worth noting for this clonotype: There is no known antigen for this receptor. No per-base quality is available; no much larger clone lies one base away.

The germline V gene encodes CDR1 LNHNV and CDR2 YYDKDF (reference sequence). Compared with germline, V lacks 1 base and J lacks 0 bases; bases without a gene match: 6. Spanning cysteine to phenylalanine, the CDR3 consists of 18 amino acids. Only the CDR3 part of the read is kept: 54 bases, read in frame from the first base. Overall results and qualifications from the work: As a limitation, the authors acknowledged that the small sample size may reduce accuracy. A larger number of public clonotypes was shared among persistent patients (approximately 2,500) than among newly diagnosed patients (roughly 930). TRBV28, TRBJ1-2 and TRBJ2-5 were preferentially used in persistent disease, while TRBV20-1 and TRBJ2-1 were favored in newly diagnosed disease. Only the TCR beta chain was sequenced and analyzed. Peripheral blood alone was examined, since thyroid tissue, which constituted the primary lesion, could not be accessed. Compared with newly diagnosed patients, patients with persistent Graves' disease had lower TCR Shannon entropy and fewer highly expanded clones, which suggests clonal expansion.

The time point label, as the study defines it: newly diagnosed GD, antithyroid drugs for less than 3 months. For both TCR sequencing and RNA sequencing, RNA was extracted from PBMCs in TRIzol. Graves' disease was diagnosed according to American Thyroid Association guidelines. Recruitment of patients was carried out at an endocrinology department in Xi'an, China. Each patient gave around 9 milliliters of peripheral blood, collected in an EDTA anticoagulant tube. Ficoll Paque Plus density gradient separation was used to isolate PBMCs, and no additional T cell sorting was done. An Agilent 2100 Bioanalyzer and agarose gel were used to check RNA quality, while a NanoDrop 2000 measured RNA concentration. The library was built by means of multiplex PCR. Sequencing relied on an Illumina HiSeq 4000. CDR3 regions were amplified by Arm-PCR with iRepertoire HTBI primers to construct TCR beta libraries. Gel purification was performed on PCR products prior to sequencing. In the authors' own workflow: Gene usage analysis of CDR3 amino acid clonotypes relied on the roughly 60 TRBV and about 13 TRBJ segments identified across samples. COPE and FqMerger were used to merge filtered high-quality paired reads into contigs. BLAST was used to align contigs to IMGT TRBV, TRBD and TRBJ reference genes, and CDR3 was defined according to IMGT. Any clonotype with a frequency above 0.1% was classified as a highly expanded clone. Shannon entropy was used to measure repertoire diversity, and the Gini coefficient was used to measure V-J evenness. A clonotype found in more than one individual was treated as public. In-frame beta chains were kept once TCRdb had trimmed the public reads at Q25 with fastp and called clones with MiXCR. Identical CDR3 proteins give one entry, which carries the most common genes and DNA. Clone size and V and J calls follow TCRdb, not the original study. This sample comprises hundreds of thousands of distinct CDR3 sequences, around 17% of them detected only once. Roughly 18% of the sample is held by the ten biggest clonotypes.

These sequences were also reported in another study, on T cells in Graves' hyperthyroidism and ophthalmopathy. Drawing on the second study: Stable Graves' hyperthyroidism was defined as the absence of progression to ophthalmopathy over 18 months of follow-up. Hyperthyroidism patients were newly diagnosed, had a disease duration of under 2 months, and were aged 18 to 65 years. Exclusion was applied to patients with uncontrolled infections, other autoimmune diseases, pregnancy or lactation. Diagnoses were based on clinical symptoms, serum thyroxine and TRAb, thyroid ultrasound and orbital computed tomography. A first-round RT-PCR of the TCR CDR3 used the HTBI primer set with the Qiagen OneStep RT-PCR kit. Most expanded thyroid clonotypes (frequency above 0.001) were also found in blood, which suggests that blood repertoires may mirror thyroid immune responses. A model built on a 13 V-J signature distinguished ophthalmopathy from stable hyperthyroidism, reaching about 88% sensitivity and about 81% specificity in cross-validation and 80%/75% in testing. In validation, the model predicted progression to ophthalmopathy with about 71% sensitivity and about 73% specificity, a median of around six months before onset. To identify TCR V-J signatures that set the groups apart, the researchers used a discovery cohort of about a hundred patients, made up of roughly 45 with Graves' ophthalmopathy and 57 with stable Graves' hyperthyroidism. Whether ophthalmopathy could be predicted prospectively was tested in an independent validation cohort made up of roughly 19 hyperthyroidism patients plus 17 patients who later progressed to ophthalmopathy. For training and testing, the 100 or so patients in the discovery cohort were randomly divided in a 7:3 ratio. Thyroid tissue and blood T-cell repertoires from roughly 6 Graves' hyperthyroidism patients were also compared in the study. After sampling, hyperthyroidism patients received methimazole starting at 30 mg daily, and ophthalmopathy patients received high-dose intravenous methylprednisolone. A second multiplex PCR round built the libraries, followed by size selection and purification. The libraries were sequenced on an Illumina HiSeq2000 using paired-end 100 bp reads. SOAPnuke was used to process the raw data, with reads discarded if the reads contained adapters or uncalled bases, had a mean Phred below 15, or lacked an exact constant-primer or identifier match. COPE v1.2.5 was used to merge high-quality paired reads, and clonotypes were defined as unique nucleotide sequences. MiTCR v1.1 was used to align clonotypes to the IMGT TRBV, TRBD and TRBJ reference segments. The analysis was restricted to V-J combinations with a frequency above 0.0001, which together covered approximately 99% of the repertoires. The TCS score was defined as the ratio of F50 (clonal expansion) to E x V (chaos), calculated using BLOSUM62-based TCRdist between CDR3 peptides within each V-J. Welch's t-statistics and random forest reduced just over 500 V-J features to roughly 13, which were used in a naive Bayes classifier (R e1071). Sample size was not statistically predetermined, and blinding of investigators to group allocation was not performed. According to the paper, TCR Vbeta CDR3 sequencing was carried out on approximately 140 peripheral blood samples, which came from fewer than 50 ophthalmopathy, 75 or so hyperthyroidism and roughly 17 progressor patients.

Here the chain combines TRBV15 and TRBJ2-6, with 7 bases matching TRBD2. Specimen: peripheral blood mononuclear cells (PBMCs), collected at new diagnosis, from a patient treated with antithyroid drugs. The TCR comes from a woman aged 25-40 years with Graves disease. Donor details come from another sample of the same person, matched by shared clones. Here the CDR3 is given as CATSRGVLAASGANVLTF. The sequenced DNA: TGTGCCACCAGCAGAGGGGTGCTAGCGGCCTCTGGGGCCAACGTCCTGACTTTC.